This T cell receptor (beta chain) originates from a study of T-cell memory formation after mild COVID-19. About the study: Most TCR clusters belonged to a single donor. General study points: Clones contracting across day 15 to 85 had a balanced CD4/CD8 profile; later expanding clones leaned CD4+.

Comments on this clonotype: Its antigen is undetermined.

Germline V CDR1 and CDR2: SGHTA, FQGNSA. This CDR3 is built from 15 residues. The junction had 12 bases not matched to a gene; V was cut back by 7 bases and J by 9 bases. TCRdb recomputed calls from the 5' RACE reads with MiXCR, one row per CDR3 protein. This sample has roughly 560,000 distinct CDR3 sequences, with around 21% found just once. This TCR derives from an adult woman who had mild COVID-19 (a few samples of this study predate the infection). Cell type and time point are not known. The chain uses TRBV7-2 and TRBJ2-1, with TRBD2 identical over 10 bases. Material for sequencing was PBMCs or a T cell subset sorted from them (not recorded which). CDR3 protein: CASTQRASGSSEQFF. Here the CDR3 DNA reads TGTGCCAGCACCCAGAGGGCTAGCGGGAGTAGTGAGCAGTTCTTC.